Listed here is a single T cell receptor (beta chain). The assay was immunoSEQ multiplex PCR, and TCRdb's table has in-frame clones only and misses some. The sample yields tens of thousands of clones, 65% to 85% seen once. This CDR3 has 16 amino acids. Germline V gene data show CDR1 as SGHTA and CDR2 as FQGNSA. J gave up 0 bases and V 0 bases, and 1 base lay outside the gene matches. The data stem from a study of OX40 agonist ivuxolimab in advanced cancers. This chain links TRBV7-2 with TRBJ2-1, with 8 bases identical to TRBD2. This sequence originates from an adult with an advanced solid tumor such as melanoma, head and neck, liver or kidney cancer. Here the sequenced sample was CD4+ or CD8+ T cells sorted from blood, taken in a trial of the OX40 agonist ivuxolimab. The CDR3 here is CASSLALAGSYNEQFF. The CDR3 DNA is TGTGCCAGCAGCTTAGCCCTAGCGGGCTCCTACAATGAGCAGTTCTTC.